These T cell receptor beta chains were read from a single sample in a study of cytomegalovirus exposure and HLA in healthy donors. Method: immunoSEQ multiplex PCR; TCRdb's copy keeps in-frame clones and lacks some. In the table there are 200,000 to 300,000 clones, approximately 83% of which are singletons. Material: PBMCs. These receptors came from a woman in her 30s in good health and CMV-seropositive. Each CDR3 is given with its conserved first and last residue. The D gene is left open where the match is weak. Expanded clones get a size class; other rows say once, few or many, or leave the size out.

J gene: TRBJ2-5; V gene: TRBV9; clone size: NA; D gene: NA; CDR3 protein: CASSAWDTLQETQYF; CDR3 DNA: TGTGCCAGCAGTGCCTGGGACACCTTACAAGAGACCCAGTACTTC
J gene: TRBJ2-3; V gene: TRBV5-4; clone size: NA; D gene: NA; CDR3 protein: CASSLSGGDTQYF; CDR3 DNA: TGTGCCAGCAGCTTGTCTGGGGGGGATACGCAGTATTTT
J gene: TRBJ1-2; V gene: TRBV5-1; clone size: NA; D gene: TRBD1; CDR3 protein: CASSLTRTGMGEGYTF; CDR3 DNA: TGCGCCAGCAGCTTAACGAGGACAGGGATGGGGGAAGGCTACACCTTC
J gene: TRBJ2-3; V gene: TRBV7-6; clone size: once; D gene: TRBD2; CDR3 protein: CASSPGTRVGPDTQYF; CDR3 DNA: TGTGCCAGCAGCCCCGGGACTAGAGTAGGTCCAGATACGCAGTATTTT
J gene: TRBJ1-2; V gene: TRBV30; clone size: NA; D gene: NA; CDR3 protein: CAWSAGLHYGYTF; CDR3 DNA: TGTGCCTGGAGTGCGGGTCTTCACTATGGCTACACCTTC
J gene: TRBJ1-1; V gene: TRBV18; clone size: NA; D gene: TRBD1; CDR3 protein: CASSRLTGQDTEAFF; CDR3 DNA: TGTGCCAGCTCACGACTAACCGGACAGGACACTGAAGCTTTCTTT
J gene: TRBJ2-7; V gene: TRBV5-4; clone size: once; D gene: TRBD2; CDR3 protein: CASSRGLADSSYEQYF; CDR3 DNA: TGTGCCAGCAGCCGAGGACTAGCCGATAGCTCCTACGAGCAGTACTTC
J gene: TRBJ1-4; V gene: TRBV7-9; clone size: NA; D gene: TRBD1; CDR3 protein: CASSLGGQFEKLFF; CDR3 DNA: TGTGCCAGCAGCTTAGGGGGACAGTTTGAAAAACTGTTTTTT
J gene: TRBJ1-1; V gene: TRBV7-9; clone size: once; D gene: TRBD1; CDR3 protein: CASSLSADRGPFF; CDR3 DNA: TGTGCCAGCAGCTTATCAGCGGACAGGGGGCCTTTCTTT
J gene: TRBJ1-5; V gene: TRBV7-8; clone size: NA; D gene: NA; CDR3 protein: CASSVPQGSQHF; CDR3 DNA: TGTGCCAGCAGCGTCCCGCAGGGAAGTCAGCATTTT
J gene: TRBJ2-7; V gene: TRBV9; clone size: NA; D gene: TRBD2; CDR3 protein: CASSVGSGISYYEQYF; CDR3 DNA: TGTGCCAGCAGCGTAGGAAGCGGGATAAGTTACTACGAGCAGTACTTC
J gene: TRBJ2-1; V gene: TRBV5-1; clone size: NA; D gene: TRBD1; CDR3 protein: CASKPRDSYYNEQFF; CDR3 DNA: TGCGCCAGCAAACCCCGGGACAGCTACTACAATGAGCAGTTCTTC
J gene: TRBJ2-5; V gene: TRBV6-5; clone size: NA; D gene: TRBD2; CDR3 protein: CASSRTRKETQYF; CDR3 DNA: TGTGCCAGCAGTCGGACTAGAAAAGAGACCCAGTACTTC
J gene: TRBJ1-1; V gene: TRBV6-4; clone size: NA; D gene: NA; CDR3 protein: CASEIRVGPWDTEAFF; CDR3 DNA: TGTGCCAGCGAAATTCGGGTGGGGCCCTGGGACACTGAAGCTTTCTTT
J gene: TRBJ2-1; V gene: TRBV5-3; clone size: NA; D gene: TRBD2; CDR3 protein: CARSFRTSGTNEQFF; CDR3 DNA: TGTGCCAGAAGCTTTAGGACTAGCGGGACTAATGAGCAGTTCTTC
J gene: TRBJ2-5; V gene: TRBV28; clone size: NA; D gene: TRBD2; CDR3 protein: CASSLSGGETQYF; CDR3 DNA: TGTGCCAGCAGTTTATCGGGAGGGGAGACCCAGTACTTC
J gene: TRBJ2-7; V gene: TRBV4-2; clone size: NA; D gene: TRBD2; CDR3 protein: CASSPEGGSGSSYEQYF; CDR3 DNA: TGTGCCAGCAGCCCGGAGGGTGGTAGCGGGAGCTCCTACGAGCAGTACTTC
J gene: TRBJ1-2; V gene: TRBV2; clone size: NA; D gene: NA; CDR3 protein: CASSRMEFYGYTF; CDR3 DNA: TGTGCCAGCAGTAGAATGGAGTTCTATGGCTACACCTTC